This paragraph reports one T cell receptor beta chain. The target antigen is unknown. After removal of 4 bases from V and 6 bases from J, the junction contained 18 bases not matched to a gene. Germline V lookup: CDR1 SGHDT, CDR2 YYEEEE. The CDR3 runs to 18 residues. This entry is derived from a study of graft-versus-host responses after intestinal transplantation. Profiled with immunoSEQ multiplex PCR; TCRdb holds only in-frame clones, not every one. The profile shows around 110,000 clones, 75% to 95% of them singletons. This sequence originates from a human donor who received an intestinal transplant. The sequencing here drew on unstimulated CD4+ T cells sorted from spleen or lymph node cells, taken before intestinal transplant. The chain couples TRBV5-6 to TRBJ2-4; 8 bases fit TRBD2. As DNA, the CDR3 is TGTGCCAGCAGCCCGAAGGCGGGGGGAGAGGGTGGGGGAAACATTCAGTACTTC. Translated: CASSPKAGGEGGGNIQYF.